The subject of this entry is one TCR beta chain. Its matching antigen is unknown. The data derive from a study of vaccination effects on CD4 cells after COVID-19. Sequencing in the ViraFEST assay came after antigen-specific CD4+ T cells had been expanded with viral peptide pools, which were used to stimulate PBMC. Subsequent to 10 days of culture, CD4+ T cells were isolated. Nucleocapsid antibody tests were negative, and the vaccine recipients had no prior SARS-CoV-2 infection. Half-medium replacement with IL-2 medium occurred on days 3 and 7. The CDR3 length is 12 residues. Germline CDR1 reads LNHNV; CDR2 reads YYDKDF (reference sequence). With 1 base removed from V and 10 bases from J, the gap between germline ends came to 10 bases. Repertoires were generated with immunoSEQ multiplex PCR, while TCRdb's copy carries only in-frame clones and drops some. The table shows 35,000 to 50,000 clones, with roughly two thirds occurring only once.

V and J are TRBV15 and TRBJ1-2; no definite D call. Sequenced here: CD4+ T cells from PBMCs cultured with HCoV-OC43 spike peptides, sampled before COVID-19 vaccination. This sample's subset: HCoV-OC43 spike overlapping peptide pool stimulation. This sequence was found in a human donor who received a COVID-19 vaccine. This CDR3 reads CATSRGPTDYTF. The DNA of the CDR3 is TGTGCCACCAGCAGAGGACCGACCGACTACACCTTC.